This is a list of T cell receptor beta chains from one sample in a study of patients and donors after allogeneic stem cell transplantation. Using its own MiXCR run on the RT-PCR reads, TCRdb lists one record per CDR3 protein. Of 70,000 to 95,000 distinct CDR3 sequences in the sample, approximately 5% were seen once. Sequenced material: blood, either unsorted or a sorted T cell fraction (not recorded which). All receptors derive from a human donor who was either an allogeneic HSCT recipient or a stem cell or donor lymphocyte infusion donor (not recorded which). It is not recorded whose cells these are; they may come from a transplant donor. Both conserved end residues are trimmed from each CDR3. Fields, in order: D gene, V gene, J gene, CDR3 protein. A D gene is named only where the DNA matches it firmly.

>.|TRBV20-1|TRBJ2-1
SARKVQNNEQF
>.|TRBV12-3/TRBV12-4|TRBJ2-1
ASRRTLTDEQF
>.|TRBV7-2|TRBJ1-2
ASSLHYGYT
>.|TRBV12-3/TRBV12-4|TRBJ1-4
ASSLSGRGEKLF
>.|TRBV5-5|TRBJ2-7
ASRPGHSTPYEQY
>.|TRBV19|TRBJ2-6
ASSIANSGANVLT
>.|TRBV19|TRBJ2-6
ASSKGSGANVLT
>.|TRBV2|TRBJ1-1
ASSNDRSTEAF
>.|TRBV20-1|TRBJ2-3
SASTQGHRTDTQY
>.|TRBV4-1|TRBJ1-2
ASSQLPPTVELAGYT
>.|TRBV5-6|TRBJ1-3
ASSVGTVRNTIY
>.|TRBV6-1|TRBJ1-1
ASNHRGRANTEAF
>.|TRBV12-3/TRBV12-4|TRBJ1-3
ASSLKNSGNTIY
>TRBD1|TRBV25-1|TRBJ2-1
ASSGQTGGSYNEQF
>.|TRBV6-5|TRBJ1-2
ASSYLSGDGYT
>.|TRBV12-3/TRBV12-4|TRBJ2-2
ASSLFRSSGELF
>TRBD2|TRBV3-1|TRBJ2-3
ASSQGLAVDTQY
>.|TRBV21-1|TRBJ1-5
ASSNLLLVNQPQH
>TRBD1|TRBV11-2|TRBJ2-2
ASTLGQGVNTGELF
>.|TRBV29-1|TRBJ1-2
SVSFGEYGYT
>.|TRBV12-3/TRBV12-4|TRBJ1-2
ASSLAGHIYGYT
>.|TRBV20-1|TRBJ2-2
SAREEGFGELF
>.|TRBV6-5|TRBJ1-2
ASSYTSEGYRYGYT
>.|TRBV6-5|TRBJ2-1
ASSYGGARNDNEQF
>.|TRBV14|TRBJ2-1
VSSLGIPLYNEQF
>.|TRBV6-2/TRBV6-3|TRBJ1-5
ASSYSYDQPQH
>TRBD1|TRBV19|TRBJ2-7
ASSKDRGYEQY
>.|TRBV7-3|TRBJ2-1
ASSLRWNSINEQF
>TRBD1|TRBV28|TRBJ2-2
ASSLGDRGTGELF
>.|TRBV20-1|TRBJ1-2
SATQLVNNYGYT